A selection of T cell receptor beta chains follows, all from one sample in a study of CD8 T cells in ankylosing spondylitis. TCRdb used MiXCR to reprocess the 5' RACE reads, holding one entry per CDR3 protein. This sample has about 500,000 distinct CDR3 sequences, with less than 6% found just once. Sequencing was carried out using blood, either unsorted or a sorted T cell fraction (not recorded which). All receptors derive from a male donor with ankylosing spondylitis. CDR3s include the opening cysteine and the closing phenylalanine or tryptophan. Fields, in order: clone size, V gene, J gene, D gene, CDR3 DNA, CDR3 protein. A D gene is named only where the DNA matches it firmly. A clone size is listed for some rows: how often the clone was seen (once, few, many), or a class if it is expanded.

clone_size: -
v_call: TRBV20-1
j_call: TRBJ2-7
d_call: -
cdr3_nt: TGCAGTGCTAGGACAGGCGACCCCTACGAGCAGTACTTC
cdr3_aa: CSARTGDPYEQYF

clone_size: many
v_call: TRBV20-1
j_call: TRBJ2-7
d_call: -
cdr3_nt: TGCAGTGCTAGTGATCAGAATTTCGACGAGCAGTACTTC
cdr3_aa: CSASDQNFDEQYF

clone_size: many
v_call: TRBV5-5
j_call: TRBJ2-5
d_call: -
cdr3_nt: TGTGCCAGCAGCCCTGGGGGGACCCAGTACTTC
cdr3_aa: CASSPGGTQYF

clone_size: many
v_call: TRBV7-9
j_call: TRBJ2-1
d_call: TRBD2
cdr3_nt: TGTGCCAGCAGCTTGGGACTAGCGGGAGGGTATGAGCAGTTCTTC
cdr3_aa: CASSLGLAGGYEQFF

clone_size: many
v_call: TRBV24-1
j_call: TRBJ2-1
d_call: TRBD2
cdr3_nt: TGTGCCACTTCCAGCGGGAACTATGAGCAGTTCTTC
cdr3_aa: CATSSGNYEQFF

clone_size: -
v_call: TRBV4-2
j_call: TRBJ2-5
d_call: -
cdr3_nt: TGTGCCAGCAGCCAAGGCGCGGGGATGGGAGAGACCCAGTACTTC
cdr3_aa: CASSQGAGMGETQYF

clone_size: many
v_call: TRBV20-1
j_call: TRBJ2-5
d_call: -
cdr3_nt: TGCAGTGCTAGAGATCAGATCCTAGAAGAGACCCAGTACTTC
cdr3_aa: CSARDQILEETQYF

clone_size: few
v_call: TRBV4-3
j_call: TRBJ2-7
d_call: -
cdr3_nt: TGCGCCAGCAGCCAAGGTGCTCGGGGGACCTACGAGCAGTACTTC
cdr3_aa: CASSQGARGTYEQYF

clone_size: few
v_call: TRBV5-1
j_call: TRBJ2-3
d_call: -
cdr3_nt: TGCGCCAGCAGCTTGTTTCCCTCGCGGGACCCAGATACGCAGTATTTT
cdr3_aa: CASSLFPSRDPDTQYF

clone_size: many
v_call: TRBV5-6
j_call: TRBJ2-1
d_call: -
cdr3_nt: TGTGCCAGCAGCTTTGGTGTTGGCGCTTACGTCGGCAATGAGCAGTTCTTC
cdr3_aa: CASSFGVGAYVGNEQFF

clone_size: many
v_call: TRBV7-6
j_call: TRBJ2-7
d_call: TRBD1
cdr3_nt: TGTGCCAGCAGCTTAGAGACAGGGCACGAGCAGTACTTC
cdr3_aa: CASSLETGHEQYF

clone_size: many
v_call: TRBV28
j_call: TRBJ2-4
d_call: -
cdr3_nt: TGTGCCAGCAGTTTATTTACAGGAGCCAAAAACATTCAGTACTTC
cdr3_aa: CASSLFTGAKNIQYF

clone_size: -
v_call: TRBV2
j_call: TRBJ2-7
d_call: TRBD1
cdr3_nt: TGTGCCAGCAGTGACCAGGGGGAAAGTTACGAGCAGTACTTC
cdr3_aa: CASSDQGESYEQYF

clone_size: many
v_call: TRBV20-1
j_call: TRBJ2-7
d_call: TRBD2
cdr3_nt: TGCAGTGCTAGTTTGGCGGGAGTATCTCCCGAGCAGTACTTC
cdr3_aa: CSASLAGVSPEQYF

clone_size: few
v_call: TRBV9
j_call: TRBJ2-7
d_call: TRBD2
cdr3_nt: TGTGCCAGCAGCGTAGGGGCCTATAGCGGGACCTACGAGCAGTACTTC
cdr3_aa: CASSVGAYSGTYEQYF

clone_size: many
v_call: TRBV5-1
j_call: TRBJ1-4
d_call: -
cdr3_nt: TGCGCCAGCAGGCGACGGGCTGGTGAAAAACTGTTTTTT
cdr3_aa: CASRRRAGEKLFF

clone_size: many
v_call: TRBV7-9
j_call: TRBJ1-1
d_call: -
cdr3_nt: TGTGCCAGCAGCTTAGCGTGGACTGAAGCTTTCTTT
cdr3_aa: CASSLAWTEAFF

clone_size: many
v_call: TRBV24-1
j_call: TRBJ2-1
d_call: -
cdr3_nt: TGTGCCACCAGTGATCCGCGGAGGGACGACAATGAGCAGTTCTTC
cdr3_aa: CATSDPRRDDNEQFF

clone_size: -
v_call: TRBV2
j_call: TRBJ1-5
d_call: TRBD1
cdr3_nt: TGTGCCAGCAGGGGACAGGGGGATGGACATTTT
cdr3_aa: CASRGQGDGHF

clone_size: many
v_call: TRBV5-1
j_call: TRBJ2-4
d_call: -
cdr3_nt: TGCGCCAGCAGCTTTTCCCCGGCTCCAACTATAGCCAAAAACATTCAGTACTTC
cdr3_aa: CASSFSPAPTIAKNIQYF

clone_size: many
v_call: TRBV5-1
j_call: TRBJ1-5
d_call: TRBD1
cdr3_nt: TGCGCCAGCAGCTTGGCGGGACAGGCCAATCAGCCCCAGCATTTT
cdr3_aa: CASSLAGQANQPQHF

clone_size: many
v_call: TRBV20-1
j_call: TRBJ1-2
d_call: -
cdr3_nt: TGCAGTTACGACAGTTCGACCTATGGCTACACCTTC
cdr3_aa: CSYDSSTYGYTF

clone_size: many
v_call: TRBV4-1
j_call: TRBJ1-5
d_call: -
cdr3_nt: TGCGCCAGCAGCGTTACACCCTATAGCAATCAGCCCCAGCATTTT
cdr3_aa: CASSVTPYSNQPQHF